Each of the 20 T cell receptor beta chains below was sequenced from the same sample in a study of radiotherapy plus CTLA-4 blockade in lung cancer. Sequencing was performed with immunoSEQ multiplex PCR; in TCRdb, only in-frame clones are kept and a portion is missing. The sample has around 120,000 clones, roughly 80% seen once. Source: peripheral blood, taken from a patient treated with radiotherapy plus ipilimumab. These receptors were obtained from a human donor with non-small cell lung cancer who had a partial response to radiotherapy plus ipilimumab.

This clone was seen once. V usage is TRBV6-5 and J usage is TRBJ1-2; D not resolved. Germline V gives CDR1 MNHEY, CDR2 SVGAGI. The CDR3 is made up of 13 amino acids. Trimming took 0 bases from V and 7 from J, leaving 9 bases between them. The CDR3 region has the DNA TGTGCCAGCAGTTACTCAGGACTCTTTGGCTACACCTTC. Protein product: CASSYSGLFGYTF.

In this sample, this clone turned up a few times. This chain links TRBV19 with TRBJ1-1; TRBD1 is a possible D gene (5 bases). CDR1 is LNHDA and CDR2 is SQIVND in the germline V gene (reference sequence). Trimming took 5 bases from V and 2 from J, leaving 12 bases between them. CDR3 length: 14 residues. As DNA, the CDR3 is TGTGCCAGTAGTGCCTCCAGGGCAAACACTGAAGCTTTCTTT. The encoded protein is CASSASRANTEAFF.

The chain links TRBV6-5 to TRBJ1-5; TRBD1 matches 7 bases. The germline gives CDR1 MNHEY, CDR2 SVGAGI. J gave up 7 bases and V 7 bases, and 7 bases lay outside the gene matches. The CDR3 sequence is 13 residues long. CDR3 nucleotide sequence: TGTGCCAGCACCACAGGGGATGGGCAGCCCCAGCATTTT. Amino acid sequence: CASTTGDGQPQHF.

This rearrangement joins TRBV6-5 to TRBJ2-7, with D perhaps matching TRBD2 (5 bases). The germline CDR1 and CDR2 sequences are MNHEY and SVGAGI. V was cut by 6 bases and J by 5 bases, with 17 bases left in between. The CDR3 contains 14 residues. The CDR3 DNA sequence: TGTGCCAGCAGCCCTAGGACGGGGTCCCACGAGCAGTACTTC. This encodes CASSPRTGSHEQYF.

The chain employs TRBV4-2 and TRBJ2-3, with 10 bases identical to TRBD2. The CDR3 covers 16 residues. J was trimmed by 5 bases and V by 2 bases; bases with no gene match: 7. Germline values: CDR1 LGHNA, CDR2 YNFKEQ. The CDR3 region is CASSQQARLAGDTQYF. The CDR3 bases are TGTGCCAGCAGCCAACAGGCTCGACTAGCGGGAGATACGCAGTATTTT.

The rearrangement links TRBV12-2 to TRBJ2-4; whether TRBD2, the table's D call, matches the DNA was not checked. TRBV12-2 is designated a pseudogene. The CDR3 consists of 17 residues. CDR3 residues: CASRLGKRIPFKNIQYF. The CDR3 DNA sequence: TGTGCAAGTCGCTTAGGCAAGCGGATCCCTTTCAAAAACATTCAGTACTTC.

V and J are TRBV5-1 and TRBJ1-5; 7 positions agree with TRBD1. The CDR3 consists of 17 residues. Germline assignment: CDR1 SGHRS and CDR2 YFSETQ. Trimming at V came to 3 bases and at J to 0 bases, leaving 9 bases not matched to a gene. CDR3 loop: CASSSLGQDISNQPQHF. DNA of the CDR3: TGCGCCAGCAGCTCTTTAGGACAGGACATTAGCAATCAGCCCCAGCATTTT. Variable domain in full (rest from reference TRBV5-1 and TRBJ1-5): KAGVTQTPRYLIKTRGQQVTLSCSPISGHRSVSWYQQTPGQGLQFLFEYFSETQRNKGNFPGRFSGRQFSNSRSEMNVSTLELGDSALYLCASSSLGQDISNQPQHFGDGTRLSIL.

The CDR3 spells CASRQHGADTQYF. CDR3 in DNA: TGTGCCAGCAGGCAACATGGAGCAGATACGCAGTATTTT. This chain links TRBV6-5 with TRBJ2-3; no firm D call. The V and J ends lost 6 bases and 4 bases respectively, with 11 bases between them. CDR3 length equals 13 residues. The germline V gene encodes CDR1 MNHEY and CDR2 SVGAGI.

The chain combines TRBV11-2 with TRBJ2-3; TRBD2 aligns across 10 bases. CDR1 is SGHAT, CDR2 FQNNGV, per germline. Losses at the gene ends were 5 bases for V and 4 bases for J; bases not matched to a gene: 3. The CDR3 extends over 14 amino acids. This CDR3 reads CASSPGLAADTQYF. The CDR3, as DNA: TGTGCCAGCAGCCCAGGACTAGCGGCAGATACGCAGTATTTT. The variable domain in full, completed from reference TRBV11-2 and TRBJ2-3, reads EAGVAQSPRYKIIEKRQSVAFWCNPISGHATLYWYQQILGQGPKLLIQFQNNGVVDDSQLPKDRFSAERLKGVDSTLKIQPAKLEDSAVYLCASSPGLAADTQYFGPGTRLTVL.

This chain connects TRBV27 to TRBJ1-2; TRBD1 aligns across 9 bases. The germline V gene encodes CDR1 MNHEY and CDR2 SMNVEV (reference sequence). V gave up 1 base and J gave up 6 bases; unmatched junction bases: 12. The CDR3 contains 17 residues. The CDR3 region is CASSLLTSQGARNGYTF. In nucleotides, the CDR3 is TGTGCCAGCAGTTTATTAACGTCACAGGGGGCGAGGAATGGCTACACCTTC.

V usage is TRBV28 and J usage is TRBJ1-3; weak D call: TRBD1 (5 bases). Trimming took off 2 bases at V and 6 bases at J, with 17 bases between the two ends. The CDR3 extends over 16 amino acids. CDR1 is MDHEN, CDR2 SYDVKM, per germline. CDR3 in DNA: TGTGCCAGCAGTTTACGGGGGATGTGGAAGGAAAACACCATATATTTT. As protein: CASSLRGMWKENTIYF.

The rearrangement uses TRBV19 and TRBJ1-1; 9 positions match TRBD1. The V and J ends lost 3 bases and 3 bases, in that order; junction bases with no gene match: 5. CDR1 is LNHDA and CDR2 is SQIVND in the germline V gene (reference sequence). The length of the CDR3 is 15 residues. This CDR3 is CASSIGTGFHTEAFF. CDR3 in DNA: TGTGCCAGTAGTATCGGGACAGGGTTTCACACTGAAGCTTTCTTT. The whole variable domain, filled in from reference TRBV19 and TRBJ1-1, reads DGGITQSPKYLFRKEGQNVTLSCEQNLNHDAMYWYRQDPGQGLRLIYYSQIVNDFQKGDIAEGYSVSREKKESFPLTVTSAQKNPTAFYLCASSIGTGFHTEAFFGQGTRLTVV.

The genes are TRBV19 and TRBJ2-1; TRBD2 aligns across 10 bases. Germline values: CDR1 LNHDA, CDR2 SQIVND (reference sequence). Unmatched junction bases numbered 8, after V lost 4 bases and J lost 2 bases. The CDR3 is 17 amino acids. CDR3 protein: CASSKAGGAGTYNEQFF. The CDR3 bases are TGTGCCAGTAGTAAAGCGGGAGGGGCGGGAACCTACAATGAGCAGTTCTTC.

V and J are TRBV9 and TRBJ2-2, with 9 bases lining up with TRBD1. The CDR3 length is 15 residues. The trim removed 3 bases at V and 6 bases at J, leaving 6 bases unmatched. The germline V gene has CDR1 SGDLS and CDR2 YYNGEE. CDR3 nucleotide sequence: TGTGCCAGCAGCGCTTCCGGGACAGGGTCCGGGGAGCTGTTTTTT. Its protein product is CASSASGTGSGELFF.

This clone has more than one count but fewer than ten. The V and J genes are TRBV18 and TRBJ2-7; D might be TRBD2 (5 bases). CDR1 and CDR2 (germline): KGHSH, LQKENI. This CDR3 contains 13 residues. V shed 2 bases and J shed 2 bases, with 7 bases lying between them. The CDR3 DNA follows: TGTGCCAGCTCACCATCGGGAACCTACGAGCAGTACGTC. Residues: CASSPSGTYEQYV.

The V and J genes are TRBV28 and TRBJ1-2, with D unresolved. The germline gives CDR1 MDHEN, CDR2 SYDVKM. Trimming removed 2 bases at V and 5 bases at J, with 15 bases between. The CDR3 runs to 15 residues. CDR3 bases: TGTGCCAGCAGTTTAAACACAGAGCTATGGTATGGCTACACCTTC. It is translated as CASSLNTELWYGYTF.

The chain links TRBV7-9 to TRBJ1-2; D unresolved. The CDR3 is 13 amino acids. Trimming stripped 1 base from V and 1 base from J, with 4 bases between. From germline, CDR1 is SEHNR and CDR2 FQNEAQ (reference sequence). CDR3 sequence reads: CASSLGDNYGYTF. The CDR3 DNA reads TGTGCCAGCAGCTTAGGCGATAACTATGGCTACACCTTC.

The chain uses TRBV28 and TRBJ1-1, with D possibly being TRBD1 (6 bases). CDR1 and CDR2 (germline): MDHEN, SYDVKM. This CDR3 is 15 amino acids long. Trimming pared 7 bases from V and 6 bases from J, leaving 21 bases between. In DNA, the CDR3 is TGTGCCAGCACTTCCGACCCGGTCCAGGGGTCTGAAGCTTTCTTT. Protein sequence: CASTSDPVQGSEAFF.

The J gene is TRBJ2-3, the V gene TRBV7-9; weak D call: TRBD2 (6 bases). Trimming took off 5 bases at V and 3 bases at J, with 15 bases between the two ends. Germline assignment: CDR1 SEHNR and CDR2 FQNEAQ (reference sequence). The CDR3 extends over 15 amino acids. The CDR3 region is CASSLGSGVTDTQYF. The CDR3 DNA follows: TGTGCCAGCAGCCTGGGGTCGGGGGTTACAGATACGCAGTATTTT.

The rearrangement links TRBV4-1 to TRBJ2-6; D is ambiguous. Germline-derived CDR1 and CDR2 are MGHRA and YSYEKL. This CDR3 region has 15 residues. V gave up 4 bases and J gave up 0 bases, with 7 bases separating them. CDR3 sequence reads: CASSLSPSGANVLTF. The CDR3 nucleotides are TGCGCCAGCAGCCTGAGCCCCTCTGGGGCCAACGTCCTGACTTTC.